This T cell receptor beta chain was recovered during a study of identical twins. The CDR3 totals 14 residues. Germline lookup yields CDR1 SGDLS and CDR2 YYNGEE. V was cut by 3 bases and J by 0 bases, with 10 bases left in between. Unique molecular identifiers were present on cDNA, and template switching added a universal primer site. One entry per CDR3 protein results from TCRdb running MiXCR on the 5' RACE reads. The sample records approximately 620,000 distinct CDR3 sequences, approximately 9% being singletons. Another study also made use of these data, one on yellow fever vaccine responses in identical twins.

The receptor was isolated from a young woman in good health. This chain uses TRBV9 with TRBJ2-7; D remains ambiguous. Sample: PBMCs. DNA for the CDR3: TGTGCCAGCAGCGCTGCAGCAAGCTCCTACGAGCAGTACTTC. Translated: CASSAAASSYEQYF.